These T cell receptor beta chains were read from a single sample in a study of shared clonotypes between healthy human individuals. Some clones are missing from TCRdb's copy, which holds only in-frame ones; the method was immunoSEQ multiplex PCR. The sample has about 2,500,000 clones; around 90% are singletons. The material sequenced was naive CD4+ T cells sorted from blood. These receptors all stem from a man between 18 and 29 years old in good health. The CDR3 runs from the conserved cysteine through the conserved F or W. Fields, in order: CDR3 protein, CDR3 DNA, D gene, V gene, clone size, J gene. A D gene is named only where the DNA matches it firmly. The listing skips clone size in some rows; elsewhere it reads once, few, many or a size class.

CASGLVLVQGGETQYF	TGTGCTAGTGGTTTGGTACTCGTGCAGGGAGGGGAGACCCAGTACTTC	TRBD2	TRBV12-5	NA	TRBJ2-5
CAIRVQLGAGEQYF	TGTGCCATCAGGGTACAGTTGGGAGCCGGGGAGCAGTACTTC	NA	TRBV10-3	NA	TRBJ2-7
CASTRAGQETQYF	TGTGCCAGCACAAGGGCGGGCCAAGAGACCCAGTACTTC	NA	TRBV25-1	NA	TRBJ2-5
CASSLAGTQADTQYF	TGTGCCAGCAGCTTGGCGGGGACTCAAGCAGATACGCAGTATTTT	NA	TRBV5-4	NA	TRBJ2-3
CAISDNLRLAGTDTQYF	TGTGCCATCAGTGATAATCTGCGGCTAGCGGGCACAGATACGCAGTATTTT	TRBD2	TRBV10-3	NA	TRBJ2-3
CASRRTYFYEQYF	TGTGCCAGCAGGAGGACGTACTTTTACGAGCAGTACTTC	NA	TRBV6-5	NA	TRBJ2-7
CASRLGETQYF	TGTGCCAGCAGACTTGGAGAGACCCAGTACTTC	NA	TRBV6-5	NA	TRBJ2-5
CASSPGQGGGDTQYF	TGCGCCAGCAGCCCAGGACAGGGCGGGGGAGATACGCAGTATTTT	NA	TRBV5-1	NA	TRBJ2-3
CASSASSITGNTEAFF	TGTGCCAGTAGTGCCTCTTCGATTACGGGGAACACTGAAGCTTTCTTT	NA	TRBV19	NA	TRBJ1-1
CASSLGQGSTEAFF	TGCGCCAGCAGCTTGGGACAGGGGTCCACTGAAGCTTTCTTT	TRBD1	TRBV5-1	NA	TRBJ1-1
CASSLGRGGGIETQYF	TGTGCCAGCAGCTTGGGCCGCGGAGGGGGCATAGAGACCCAGTACTTC	NA	TRBV5-4	NA	TRBJ2-5
CASSRPGTASSYEQYF	TGTGCCAGCAGCAGACCCGGGACAGCGTCTTCCTACGAGCAGTACTTC	TRBD1	TRBV11-2	NA	TRBJ2-7
CASSYAGETQYF	TGTGCCAGCAGTTACGCAGGGGAGACCCAGTACTTC	NA	TRBV6-6	NA	TRBJ2-5
CASSQEGPETVLGTNEKLFF	TGCGCCAGCAGCCAAGAGGGGCCAGAGACGGTCTTGGGAACTAATGAAAAACTGTTTTTT	NA	TRBV4-1	once	TRBJ1-4
CASNAPGQGAYEQYF	TGTGCCAGCAACGCACCGGGACAGGGGGCTTACGAGCAGTACTTC	TRBD1	TRBV2	NA	TRBJ2-7
CASSLGVPEAFF	TGTGCCAGCAGCTTAGGTGTCCCTGAAGCTTTCTTT	NA	TRBV11-2	few	TRBJ1-1
CASSSGDSYTSSYNSPLHF	TGTGCCAGCAGCTCCGGGGACAGCTACACAAGCTCCTATAATTCACCCCTCCACTTT	TRBD1	TRBV5-8	NA	TRBJ1-6
CASSEALPNYEQYF	TGTGCCAGCAGTGAAGCGTTGCCAAACTACGAGCAGTACTTC	NA	TRBV2	NA	TRBJ2-7
CSVEDLGGGYTF	TGCAGCGTTGAAGATCTGGGGGGTGGCTACACCTTC	NA	TRBV29-1	NA	TRBJ1-2
CAIRDREINEQYF	TGTGCCATCAGAGACAGGGAAATCAACGAGCAGTACTTC	TRBD1	TRBV10-3	NA	TRBJ2-7
CASSPAPDRPYEQYF	TGTGCCAGCAGCCCCGCACCCGACAGGCCCTACGAGCAGTACTTC	NA	TRBV5-5	NA	TRBJ2-7
CSVGSVPNQPQHF	TGCAGCGTTGGGTCAGTCCCCAATCAGCCCCAGCATTTT	NA	TRBV29-1	NA	TRBJ1-5
CASRQLAGDEQYF	TGTGCCAGCAGACAACTAGCGGGAGACGAGCAGTACTTC	TRBD2	TRBV7-9	NA	TRBJ2-7
CASSPDRANSPLHF	TGTGCCAGCAGTCCGGACAGAGCTAATTCACCCCTCCACTTT	NA	TRBV27	NA	TRBJ1-6
CASSPVVGSYEQYF	TGTGCCAGCAGCCCTGTGGTGGGCTCCTACGAGCAGTACTTC	NA	TRBV7-9	NA	TRBJ2-7
CASSSLSSDGANVLTF	TGTGCCAGCAGCTCCTTATCGAGCGACGGGGCCAACGTCCTGACTTTC	NA	TRBV5-6	NA	TRBJ2-6
CAWSVGPGGEKLFF	TGTGCCTGGAGTGTAGGCCCCGGGGGTGAAAAACTGTTTTTT	NA	TRBV30	NA	TRBJ1-4